This T cell receptor (beta chain) came from a study of PD-1 blockade in classical Hodgkin lymphoma. Each patient relapsed following autologous stem cell transplantation, and prior brentuximab vedotin exposure differed. Profiled with immunoSEQ multiplex PCR; TCRdb holds only in-frame clones, not every one. Of approximately 52,000 clones listed, around 75% are singletons. The CDR3 has 14 amino acids. Per the germline V gene, CDR1 is SQVTM and CDR2 is ANQGSEA. Trimming removed 6 bases from V and 1 base from J, with 13 bases in between. Regarding the study as a whole: The repertoire differences lack a defined cause, possibly disease activity or prior therapy.

There are a few counts of this clone. Its antigen is currently unknown. J is TRBJ1-3 and V is TRBV29-1; D perhaps matches TRBD1 (6 bases). This TCR was recovered from a human donor with classical Hodgkin lymphoma. Sequences were derived from peripheral blood mononuclear cells (PBMCs), sampled before the second cycle of nivolumab. DNA for the CDR3: TGCAGCGTCGAGAAACAGGGATCTGGAAACACCATATATTTT. Translation gives CSVEKQGSGNTIYF.